This TCR beta chain was sequenced in a study of blood T cells in healthy people across ages. Study-level findings and limits: Changes seen in expanded clonotypes were possibly confounded by donor CMV status left unknown.

The V gene's germline CDR1 is SGHAT and CDR2 FQDESV (reference sequence). The length of the CDR3 is 15 residues. As to this clonotype: Its antigen is not known.

Through a sample-barcoded 5' primer and a J-beta primer mix, a second PCR was run for about 6 to 12 cycles. CDR3-containing paired-end reads numbered at least 2.5 million in each sample. TCRdb passed the 5' RACE reads through MiXCR, listing each CDR3 protein once. The table shows 790,000 or so distinct CDR3 sequences, with around half occurring only once. The genes are TRBV11-1 and TRBJ2-5; 8 nucleotides line up with TRBD2. The J call may be in error: the DNA end matches TRBJ2-7 better. This receptor was identified in an elderly man in good health. Sequencing was done on a sample of blood. The CDR3 bases are TGTGCCAGCAGCTTAGCGGGACTAGGATTCTACGAGCAGTACTTC. It codes for CASSLAGLGFYEQYF.